These 31 T cell receptor beta chains originate from one sample sequenced in a study of T cells in Graves' hyperthyroidism and ophthalmopathy. It was RNA transcripts that yielded the amplified TCR beta CDR3 regions. The TCR CDR3 first-round RT-PCR relied on the HTBI primer set. One entry per CDR3 protein, called by TCRdb with MiXCR from the multiplex PCR reads. Of about 290,000 distinct CDR3 sequences listed, approximately 14% are singletons. The sample was blood. All receptors come from a woman aged 40 to 55 with Graves' hyperthyroidism.

The chain carries TRBV11-2 and TRBJ2-5; TRBD1 might be the D (7 bases). The CDR3 contains 15 residues. Germline V lookup: CDR1 SGHAT, CDR2 FQNNGV. The germline V and J ends were trimmed by 5 bases and 2 bases, with 15 bases remaining between them. The CDR3 DNA sequence: TGTGCCAGCAGCCACCGGGCAGGGGGGCAAGAGACCCAGTACTTC. This sequence encodes CASSHRAGGQETQYF.

This clonotype was observed at least ten times. This chain connects TRBV5-8 to TRBJ2-1, with D maybe TRBD2 (6 bases). CDR3 length: 12 residues. Germline lookup yields CDR1 SGHTS and CDR2 YDEGEE. V shed 7 bases and J shed 7 bases, with 12 bases lying between them. Here the CDR3 DNA reads TGTGCCAGCGGAGGGGACGGGAATGAGCAGTTCTTC. Translated: CASGGDGNEQFF.

This clonotype was observed a handful of times. V usage is TRBV6-1 and J usage is TRBJ2-2, with 8 bases lining up with TRBD2. The CDR3 covers 14 residues. Germline V CDR1 and CDR2: MNHNS, SASEGT. Losses at the gene ends were 5 bases for V and 7 bases for J; bases not matched to a gene: 6. The CDR3 DNA reads as TGTGCCAGCAGTTACGCGGGAGGCGTCGGGGAGCTGTTTTTT. Amino acids: CASSYAGGVGELFF.

This clonotype has a handful of counts. J is TRBJ2-2 and V is TRBV19, with D maybe TRBD1 (5 bases). This CDR3 has 14 residues. The V gene lost 3 bases and the J gene lost 3 bases, with 8 bases spanning the gap. CDR1 is LNHDA and CDR2 is SQIVND in the germline V gene (reference sequence). The CDR3 DNA follows: TGTGCCAGTAGTATTCTAGGGGACACCGGGGAGCTGTTTTTT. Its protein is CASSILGDTGELFF.

Ten or more counts support this clonotype. The rearrangement uses TRBV6-1 and TRBJ2-1; 7 nucleotides agree with TRBD1. The CDR3 consists of 12 residues. The V segment lost 6 bases and the J segment 8 bases; nucleotides outside the gene matches: 4. CDR1 and CDR2 (germline): MNHNS, SASEGT. CDR3 in DNA: TGTGCCAGCAGCCCAGGGGGTGATGAGCAGTTCTTC. This gives the protein CASSPGGDEQFF.

The CDR3 loop is CASRPGTLYEQYF. As DNA, the CDR3 is TGTGCCAGCAGGCCCGGGACTCTCTACGAGCAGTACTTC. This chain links TRBV2 with TRBJ2-7, with a possible D match to TRBD2 (6 bases). Looked up from germline, CDR1 is SNHLY and CDR2 is FYNNEI. V was clipped by 6 bases and J by 3 bases, with 12 bases between them. CDR3 length equals 13 residues.

The table lists this clonotype with many counts. The genes are TRBV3-1 and TRBJ1-2; no firm D call. The V end was cut by 1 base, the J end by 8 bases, with 8 bases between. The CDR3 runs 12 residues. CDR1 and CDR2 (germline): LGHDT, YNNKEL (reference sequence). As DNA, the CDR3 is TGTGCCAGCAGCCAAGGAAGTTTGGGCTACACCTTC. Protein sequence: CASSQGSLGYTF.

This clonotype was seen at least ten times. This chain joins TRBV20-1 and TRBJ2-3; 8 bases align to TRBD2. The J segment lost 5 bases and the V segment lost 6 bases, leaving 13 bases of the junction unmatched. The germline V gene has CDR1 DFQATT and CDR2 SNEGSKA (reference sequence). The CDR3 sequence is 15 residues long. The chain's CDR3 is CSALAGGRTRDTQYF. The CDR3 DNA reads as TGCAGTGCGCTAGCGGGCGGGAGAACTCGAGATACGCAGTATTTT.

There are a few counts of this clonotype. The V gene is TRBV7-9, the J gene TRBJ1-5; D gene uncertain. In germline, CDR1 is SEHNR, CDR2 FQNEAQ (reference sequence). Deletions cut 1 base from V and 5 bases from J, with 15 bases between. This CDR3 has 16 residues. The CDR3 sequence is CASSLVVTLLYQPQHF. The CDR3 DNA reads TGTGCCAGCAGCTTAGTAGTGACACTTCTCTATCAGCCCCAGCATTTT.

The rearrangement joins TRBV5-6 to TRBJ2-1; 8 nucleotides match TRBD2. Trimming removed 4 bases from V and 7 bases from J; junction bases left unmatched: 25. The CDR3 covers 20 residues. CDR1 is SGHDT, CDR2 YYEEEE, per germline. The CDR3 loop reads CASSIERWARVKREGNEQFF. The CDR3 DNA follows: TGTGCCAGCAGCATCGAACGTTGGGCCCGAGTGAAACGGGAGGGGAATGAGCAGTTCTTC.

Ten or more counts support this clonotype. The chain's CDR3 is CASSISRTGQGQRNQPQHF. In DNA form, the CDR3 reads TGTGCCAGTAGTATCAGCAGGACCGGACAGGGGCAGAGGAATCAGCCCCAGCATTTT. V is TRBV19 and J is TRBJ1-5; TRBD1 aligns across 9 bases. The CDR3 covers 19 residues. Germline V lookup: CDR1 LNHDA, CDR2 SQIVND (reference sequence). With 3 bases clipped from V and 4 bases from J, the junction kept 16 bases outside the gene matches. Variable domain in full (rest from reference TRBV19 and TRBJ1-5): DGGITQSPKYLFRKEGQNVTLSCEQNLNHDAMYWYRQDPGQGLRLIYYSQIVNDFQKGDIAEGYSVSREKKESFPLTVTSAQKNPTAFYLCASSISRTGQGQRNQPQHFGDGTRLSIL.

This chain joins TRBV30 and TRBJ2-1; 8 bases map to TRBD2. Trimming cost V 5 bases and J 6 bases; bases outside gene matches: 9. This CDR3 spans 14 amino acids. CDR1 and CDR2 (germline): GTSNPN, SVGIG (reference sequence). CDR3 loop: CAWDLGLGTNEQFF. In DNA, the CDR3 is TGTGCCTGGGACCTGGGACTAGGGACCAATGAGCAGTTCTTC.

The chain links TRBV5-1 to TRBJ2-1, with D perhaps TRBD2 (6 bases). Germline V gene sequence: CDR1 SGHRS, CDR2 YFSETQ. There are 15 residues in the CDR3. The V gene lost 0 bases and the J gene lost 10 bases, with 17 bases spanning the gap. This chain's CDR3 is CASSLELSGRREQFF. As DNA, the CDR3 is TGCGCCAGCAGCTTGGAGTTGTCGGGGAGGAGGGAGCAGTTCTTC.

This clonotype appeared many times. This chain connects TRBV7-2 to TRBJ2-1; unclear D gene. The CDR3 loop spans 15 amino acids. Germline V gene sequence: CDR1 SGHTA, CDR2 FQGNSA. Trimming pared 1 base from V and 3 bases from J, leaving 10 bases between. In DNA, the CDR3 is TGTGCCAGCAGCTTAGGGCGAACCCACTACAATGAGCAGTTCTTC. It yields the protein CASSLGRTHYNEQFF.

This chain joins TRBV11-3 and TRBJ2-7, with 9 nucleotides matching TRBD1. The CDR3 covers 18 residues. The V gene's germline CDR1 is SGHNT and CDR2 YENEEA. The V and J ends lost 11 bases and 7 bases, in that order; junction bases with no gene match: 27. The CDR3 sequence: CARPWGTGFLAGVGEQYF. DNA of the CDR3: TGTGCCCGCCCCTGGGGGACAGGGTTTTTGGCGGGAGTCGGGGAGCAGTACTTC.

The V and J genes are TRBV27 and TRBJ2-1; 8 nucleotides line up with TRBD1. The CDR3 covers 15 residues. V lost 5 bases to trimming and J lost 6 bases; unmatched junction nucleotides: 9. The germline CDR1 and CDR2 sequences are MNHEY and SMNVEV (reference sequence). CDR3: CASSLSGGGINEQFF. DNA of the CDR3: TGTGCCAGCAGTCTCTCAGGGGGCGGCATCAATGAGCAGTTCTTC.

This clonotype appeared many times. The gene calls are TRBV20-1 and TRBJ2-7; no clear D. Looked up from germline, CDR1 is DFQATT and CDR2 is SNEGSKA (reference sequence). V lost 2 bases, J lost 5 bases, and 13 bases lay in between. This CDR3 region has 13 residues. The DNA of the CDR3 is TGCAGTGCTAGAAGCCTCCGGCAGGACGAGCAGTACTTC. It yields the protein CSARSLRQDEQYF.

This chain uses TRBV5-5 with TRBJ2-3, with 8 bases lining up with TRBD1. The CDR3 is 15 amino acids. After removal of 4 bases from V and 0 bases from J, the junction contained 4 bases not matched to a gene. Germline V gene data show CDR1 as SGHKS and CDR2 as YYEKEE (reference sequence). CDR3 in DNA: TGTGCCAGCAGCACGGGACAGGCTAGCACAGATACGCAGTATTTT. This gives the protein CASSTGQASTDTQYF.

This clonotype was observed a handful of times. J is TRBJ2-1 and V is TRBV7-9; D possibly corresponds to TRBD2 (7 bases). The V gene's germline CDR1 is SEHNR and CDR2 FQNEAQ (reference sequence). V was pared by 8 bases and J by 8 bases, with 19 bases between. The CDR3 sequence is 14 residues long. As DNA, the CDR3 is TGTGCCAGCCTCGGGGGGCCGGGATTATATGAGCAGTTCTTC. Translation gives CASLGGPGLYEQFF.

This clonotype was counted ten times or more. This chain connects TRBV2 to TRBJ2-3; 8 nucleotides line up with TRBD2. The CDR3 extends over 15 amino acids. Trimming cost V 6 bases and J 4 bases; bases outside gene matches: 9. CDR1 SNHLY and CDR2 FYNNEI come from the germline V gene. The CDR3 spells CASSAVAGISDTQYF. DNA of the CDR3: TGTGCCAGCAGCGCAGTAGCGGGAATTTCAGATACGCAGTATTTT. Looking up the rest from reference TRBV2 and TRBJ2-3 gives the full variable domain: EPEVTQTPSHQVTQMGQEVILRCVPISNHLYFYWYRQILGQKVEFLVSFYNNEISEKSEIFDDQFSVERPDGSNFTLKIRSTKLEDSAMYFCASSAVAGISDTQYFGPGTRLTVL.

The chain couples TRBV14 to TRBJ2-7, with D tentatively TRBD2 (5 bases). Germline CDR1 reads SGHDN; CDR2 reads FVKESK. Trimming removed 5 bases from V and 7 bases from J, with 15 bases in between. This CDR3 has 13 residues. In DNA form, the CDR3 reads TGTGCCAGCAGCGCTACTTCATCGGGGGAGCAGTACTTC. As protein: CASSATSSGEQYF.

The table lists this clonotype with a few counts. V is TRBV6-1 and J is TRBJ1-6; D unresolved. The germline V gene encodes CDR1 MNHNS and CDR2 SASEGT. Trimming pared 0 bases from V and 9 bases from J, leaving 6 bases between. The CDR3 runs to 13 residues. CDR3 protein: CASSEAPLSPLHF. Written as DNA, the CDR3 is TGTGCCAGCAGTGAAGCGCCGCTTTCACCCCTCCACTTT.

This clonotype showed up many times. The V and J genes are TRBV11-2 and TRBJ1-1; D is ambiguous. Per germline, CDR1 SGHAT and CDR2 FQNNGV. V gave up 6 bases and J gave up 1 base, with 15 bases separating them. This CDR3 comprises 15 residues. The CDR3: CASRPGSAWNTEAFF. The CDR3 DNA is TGTGCCAGCAGACCAGGATCGGCCTGGAACACTGAAGCTTTCTTT.

The V gene is TRBV20-1, the J gene TRBJ2-3; 10 nucleotides align to TRBD2. Germline V gene data show CDR1 as DFQATT and CDR2 as SNEGSKA (reference sequence). The CDR3 loop spans 15 amino acids. With 2 bases clipped from V and 1 base from J, the junction kept 3 bases outside the gene matches. The CDR3 loop reads CSARLAGEGTDTQYF. The DNA of the CDR3 is TGCAGTGCTAGACTAGCGGGGGAGGGCACAGATACGCAGTATTTT.

This clonotype was recorded at least ten times. This chain joins TRBV10-3 and TRBJ1-6; D is unresolved. The CDR3 totals 12 residues. The germline gives CDR1 ENHRY, CDR2 SYGVKD. The V end lost 5 bases, the J end lost 6 bases, and 5 bases lay between the germline ends. The CDR3 loop is CAISPRNSPLHF. The CDR3, as DNA: TGTGCCATCAGTCCCCGTAATTCACCCCTCCACTTT.

This clonotype was seen ten or more times. The gene calls are TRBV18 and TRBJ2-7, with D hard to call. Germline loops: CDR1 KGHSH, CDR2 LQKENI. The V end lost 0 bases, the J end lost 5 bases, and 11 bases lay between the germline ends. The length of the CDR3 is 14 residues. The CDR3, as DNA: TGTGCCAGCTCACCACCGAATACTGTGGACGAGCAGTACTTC. Amino acid sequence: CASSPPNTVDEQYF.

This clonotype showed up just a few times. CDR3 in DNA: TGCAGCGTCCGTGGCGGGAGGGGCTACAATGAGCAGTTCTTC. As protein: CSVRGGRGYNEQFF. The chain joins TRBV29-1 to TRBJ2-1; TRBD2 matches at 9 bases. Germline V gene data show CDR1 as SQVTM and CDR2 as ANQGSEA. The CDR3 contains 14 residues. The V and J ends lost 6 bases and 3 bases, in that order; junction bases with no gene match: 6.

This clonotype was counted many times. The J gene is TRBJ2-7, the V gene TRBV12-3 or TRBV12-4; D gene unclear. This CDR3 is 16 amino acids long. The V end was cut by 3 bases, the J end by 4 bases, with 19 bases between. CDR3 sequence (DNA): TGTGCCAGCAGTTTTTCCCCTACCCCGCAAATGTACGAGCAGTACTTC. It is translated as CASSFSPTPQMYEQYF.

The sample holds many counts of this clonotype. The chain carries TRBV30 and TRBJ1-1; TRBD1 matches at 8 bases. V dropped 2 bases and J dropped 1; count of bases not matched to a gene: 3. The CDR3 runs to 14 residues. Germline CDR1 and CDR2: GTSNPN and SVGIG (reference sequence). The CDR3 DNA reads as TGTGCCTGGAGTTCCGGGACAGGGAACACTGAAGCTTTCTTT. Protein: CAWSSGTGNTEAFF.

This clonotype was picked up many times. The chain uses TRBV2 and TRBJ2-5; D is unclear. Germline V CDR1 and CDR2: SNHLY, FYNNEI. The CDR3 contains 17 residues. The V and J ends lost 5 bases and 2 bases respectively, with 21 bases between them. The CDR3 DNA reads TGTGCCAGCAGTAGCCTGGATTCGGCAAGTGGGCAAGAGACCCAGTACTTC. This sequence encodes CASSSLDSASGQETQYF.

This chain links TRBV4-1 with TRBJ2-2, with TRBD2 identical over 7 bases. CDR3 length: 15 amino acids. CDR1 is MGHRA, CDR2 YSYEKL, per germline. Trimming took 1 base from V and 9 from J; bases not matched to a gene: 8. The CDR3 reads CASSQGAERDRELFF. In DNA, the CDR3 is TGCGCCAGCAGCCAAGGGGCAGAGCGGGATAGGGAGCTGTTTTTT.